Reported below is one T cell receptor beta chain. Assay: immunoSEQ multiplex PCR; the TCRdb copy retains only in-frame clones and omits some. The profile shows about 110,000 clones, roughly four fifths of them singletons. This specimen comes from a study of blood T cell repertoires in COVID-19. V was pared by 3 bases and J by 9 bases, with 12 bases of the junction left unmatched. CDR1 is SGHRS, CDR2 YFSETQ, per germline. This CDR3 has 16 amino acids. This sequence originates from a woman in her seventies with acute or convalescent COVID-19. The specimen sequenced was peripheral blood. V and J are TRBV5-1 and TRBJ2-1, with TRBD1 identical over 10 bases. This chain's CDR3 is CASSWVTGGALGEQFF. The DNA for the CDR3 is TGCGCCAGCAGCTGGGTGACAGGGGGCGCGTTAGGTGAGCAGTTCTTC.